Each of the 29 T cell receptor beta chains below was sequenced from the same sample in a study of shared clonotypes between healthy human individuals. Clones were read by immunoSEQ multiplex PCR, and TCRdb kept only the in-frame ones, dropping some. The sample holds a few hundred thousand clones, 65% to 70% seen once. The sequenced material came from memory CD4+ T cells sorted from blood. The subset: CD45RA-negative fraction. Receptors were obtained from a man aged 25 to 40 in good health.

CDR3 loop: CASAGPPIRNTIYF. The CDR3 nucleotides are TGTGCCAGCGCAGGGCCCCCTATTAGAAACACCATATATTTT. The J gene is TRBJ1-3, the V gene TRBV7-2; tentative D call: TRBD1 (5 bases). CDR3 length: 14 residues. Trimming stripped 8 bases from V and 5 bases from J, with 16 bases between. CDR1 is SGHTA, CDR2 FQGNSA, per germline.

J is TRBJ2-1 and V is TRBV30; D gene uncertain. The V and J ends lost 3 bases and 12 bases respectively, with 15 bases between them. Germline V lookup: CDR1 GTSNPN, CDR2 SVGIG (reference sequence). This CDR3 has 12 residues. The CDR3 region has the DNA TGTGCCTGGAGCCACACCTCAGATGGGCAGTTCTTC. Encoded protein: CAWSHTSDGQFF.

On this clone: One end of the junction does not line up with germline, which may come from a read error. The CDR3 loop is CASTLGPPSYEQYF. The DNA for the CDR3 is TGTGCCAGCACTTTAGGGCCACCCTCCTACGAGCAGTACTTC. The rearrangement links TRBV28 to TRBJ2-7; D is undetermined. The germline V gene has CDR1 MDHEN and CDR2 SYDVKM. The CDR3 spans 14 residues.

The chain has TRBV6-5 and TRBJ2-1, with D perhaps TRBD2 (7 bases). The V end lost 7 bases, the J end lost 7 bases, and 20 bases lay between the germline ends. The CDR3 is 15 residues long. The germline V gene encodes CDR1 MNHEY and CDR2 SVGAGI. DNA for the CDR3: TGTGCCAGCACCTTACGGGGGGCGCTGGGGAATGAGCAGTTCTTC. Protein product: CASTLRGALGNEQFF.

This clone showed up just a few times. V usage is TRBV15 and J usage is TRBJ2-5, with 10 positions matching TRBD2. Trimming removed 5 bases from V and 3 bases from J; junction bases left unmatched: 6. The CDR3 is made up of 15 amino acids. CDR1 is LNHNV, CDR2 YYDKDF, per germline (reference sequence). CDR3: CATSARTSGKETQYF. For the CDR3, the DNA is TGTGCCACCAGCGCAAGGACTAGCGGAAAAGAGACCCAGTACTTC.

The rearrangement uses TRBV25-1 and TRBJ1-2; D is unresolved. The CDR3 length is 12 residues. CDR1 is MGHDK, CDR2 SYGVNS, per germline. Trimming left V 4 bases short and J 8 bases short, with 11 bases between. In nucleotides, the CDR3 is TGTGCCAGCAGTGCTCTCTCTATGGGCTACACCTTC. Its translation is CASSALSMGYTF.

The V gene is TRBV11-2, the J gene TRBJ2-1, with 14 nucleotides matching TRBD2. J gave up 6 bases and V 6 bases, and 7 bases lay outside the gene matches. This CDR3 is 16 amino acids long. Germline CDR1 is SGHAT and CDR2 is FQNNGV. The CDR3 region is CASRPTSGRAGNEQFF. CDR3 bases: TGTGCCAGCAGACCGACTAGCGGGAGGGCCGGCAATGAGCAGTTCTTC.

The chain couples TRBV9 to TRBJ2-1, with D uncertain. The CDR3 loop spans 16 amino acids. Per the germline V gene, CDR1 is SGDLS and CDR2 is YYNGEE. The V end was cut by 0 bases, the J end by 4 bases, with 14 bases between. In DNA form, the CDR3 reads TGTGCCAGCAGCGTAGGGGTGGGCGGAGCATACAATGAGCAGTTCTTC. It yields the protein CASSVGVGGAYNEQFF.

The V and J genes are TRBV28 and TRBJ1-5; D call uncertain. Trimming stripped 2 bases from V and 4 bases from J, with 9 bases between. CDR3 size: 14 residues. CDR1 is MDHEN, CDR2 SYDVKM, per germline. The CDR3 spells CASSLRWLNQPQHF. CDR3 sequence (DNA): TGTGCCAGCAGTTTAAGGTGGCTAAATCAGCCCCAGCATTTT.

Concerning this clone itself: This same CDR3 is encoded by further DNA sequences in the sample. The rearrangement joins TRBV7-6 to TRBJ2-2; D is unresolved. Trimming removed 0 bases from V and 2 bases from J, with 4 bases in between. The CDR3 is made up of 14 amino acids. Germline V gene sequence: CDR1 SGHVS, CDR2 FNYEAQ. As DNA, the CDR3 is TGTGCCAGCAGCTTAGCATCCAACACCGGGGAGCTGTTTTTT. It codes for CASSLASNTGELFF.

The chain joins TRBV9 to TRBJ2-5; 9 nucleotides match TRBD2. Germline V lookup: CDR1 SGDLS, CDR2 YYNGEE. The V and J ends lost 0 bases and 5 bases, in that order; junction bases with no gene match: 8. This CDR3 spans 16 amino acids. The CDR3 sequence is CASSVGGAGGFETQYF. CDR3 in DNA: TGTGCCAGCAGCGTAGGAGGTGCGGGAGGGTTTGAGACCCAGTACTTC.

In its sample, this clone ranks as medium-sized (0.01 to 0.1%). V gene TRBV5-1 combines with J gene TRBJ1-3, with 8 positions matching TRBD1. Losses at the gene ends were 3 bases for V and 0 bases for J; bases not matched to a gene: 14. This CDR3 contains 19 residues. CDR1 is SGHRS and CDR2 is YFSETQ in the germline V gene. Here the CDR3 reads CASSSVGQGTHPSGNTIYF. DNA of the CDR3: TGCGCCAGCAGCTCCGTCGGACAGGGTACTCACCCCTCTGGAAACACCATATATTTT.

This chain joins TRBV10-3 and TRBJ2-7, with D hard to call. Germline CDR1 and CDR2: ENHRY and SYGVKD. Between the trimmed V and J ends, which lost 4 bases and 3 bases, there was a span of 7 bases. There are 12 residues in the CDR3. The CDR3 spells CAISGGDYEQYF. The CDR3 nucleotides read TGTGCCATCAGTGGCGGCGACTACGAGCAGTACTTC.

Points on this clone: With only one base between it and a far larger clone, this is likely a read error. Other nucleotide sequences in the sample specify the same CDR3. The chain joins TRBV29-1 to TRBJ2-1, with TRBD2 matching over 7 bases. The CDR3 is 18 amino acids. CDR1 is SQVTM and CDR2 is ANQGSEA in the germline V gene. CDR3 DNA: TGCAGCGTTGAAGATAATACTCGGACTAGGGGAGTGTACAACGAGCAGTTCTTC. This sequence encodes CSVEDNTRTRGVYNEQFF.

Here the CDR3 DNA reads TGCGCCAGCAGCTTGGTTCTAGCGGGAGGCACCGGGGAGCTGTTTTTT. This gives the protein CASSLVLAGGTGELFF. The V and J genes are TRBV5-1 and TRBJ2-2; 11 positions agree with TRBD2. The CDR3 is 16 residues long. The germline V gene has CDR1 SGHRS and CDR2 YFSETQ. V lost 0 bases to trimming and J lost 4 bases; unmatched junction nucleotides: 2.

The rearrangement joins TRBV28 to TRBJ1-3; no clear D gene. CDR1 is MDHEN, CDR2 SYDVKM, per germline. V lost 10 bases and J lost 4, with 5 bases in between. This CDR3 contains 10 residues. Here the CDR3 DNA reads TGTGCCACCCAAGGAAACACCATATATTTT. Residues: CATQGNTIYF.

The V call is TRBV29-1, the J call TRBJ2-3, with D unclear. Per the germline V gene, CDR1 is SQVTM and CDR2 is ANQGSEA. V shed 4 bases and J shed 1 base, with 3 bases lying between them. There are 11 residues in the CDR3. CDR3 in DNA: TGCAGCGTTGCTGGCACAGATACGCAGTATTTT. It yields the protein CSVAGTDTQYF.

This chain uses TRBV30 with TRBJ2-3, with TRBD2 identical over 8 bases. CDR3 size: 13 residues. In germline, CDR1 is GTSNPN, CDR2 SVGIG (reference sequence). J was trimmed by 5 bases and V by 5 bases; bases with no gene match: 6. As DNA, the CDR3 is TGTGCCTGGCAAGCGGGAGCCGAAGATACGCAGTATTTT. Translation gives CAWQAGAEDTQYF.

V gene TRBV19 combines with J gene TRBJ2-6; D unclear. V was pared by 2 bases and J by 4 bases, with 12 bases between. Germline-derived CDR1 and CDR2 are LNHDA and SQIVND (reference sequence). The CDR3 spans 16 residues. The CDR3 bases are TGTGCCAGTAGTATATTCCAAGGTTCAGGGGCCAACGTCCTGACTTTC. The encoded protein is CASSIFQGSGANVLTF.

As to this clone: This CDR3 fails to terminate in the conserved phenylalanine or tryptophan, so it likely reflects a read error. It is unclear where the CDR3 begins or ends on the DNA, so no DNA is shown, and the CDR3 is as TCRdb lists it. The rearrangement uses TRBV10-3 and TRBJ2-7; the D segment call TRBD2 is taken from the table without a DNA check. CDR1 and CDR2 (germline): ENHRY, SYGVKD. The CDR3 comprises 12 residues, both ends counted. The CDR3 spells CAINPLAGPTLY.

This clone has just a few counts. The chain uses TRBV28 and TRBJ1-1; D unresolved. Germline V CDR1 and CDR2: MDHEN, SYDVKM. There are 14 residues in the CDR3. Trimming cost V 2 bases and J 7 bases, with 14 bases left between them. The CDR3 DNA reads TGTGCCAGCAGTTTACTCGGCGGGAGCTATGAAGCTTTCTTT. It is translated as CASSLLGGSYEAFF.

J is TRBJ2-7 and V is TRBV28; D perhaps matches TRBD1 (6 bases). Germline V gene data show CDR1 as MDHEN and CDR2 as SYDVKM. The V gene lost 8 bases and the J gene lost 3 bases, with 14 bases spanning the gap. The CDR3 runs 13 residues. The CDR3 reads CASLNRDNYEQYF. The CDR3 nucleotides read TGTGCCAGCCTTAACCGGGACAACTACGAGCAGTACTTC.

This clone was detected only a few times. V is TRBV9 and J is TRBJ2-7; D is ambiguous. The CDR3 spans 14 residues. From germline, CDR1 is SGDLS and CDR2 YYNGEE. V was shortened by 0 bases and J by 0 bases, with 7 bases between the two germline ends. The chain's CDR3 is CASSVGPSSYEQYF. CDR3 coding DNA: TGTGCCAGCAGCGTAGGACCGAGCTCCTACGAGCAGTACTTC.

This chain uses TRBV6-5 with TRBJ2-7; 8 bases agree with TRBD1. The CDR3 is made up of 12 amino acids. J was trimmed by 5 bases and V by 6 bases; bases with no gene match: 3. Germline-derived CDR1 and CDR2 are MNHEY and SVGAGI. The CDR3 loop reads CASRQGANEQYF. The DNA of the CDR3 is TGTGCCAGCAGGCAGGGGGCCAACGAGCAGTACTTC.

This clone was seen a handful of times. Here the CDR3 reads CASSLAGPTGETQYF. In nucleotides, the CDR3 is TGCGCCAGCAGCTTGGCGGGACCCACTGGGGAGACCCAGTACTTC. The chain has TRBV5-1 and TRBJ2-5; D may match TRBD1 or TRBD2 (5 bases each). This CDR3 has 15 amino acids. V was pared by 0 bases and J by 5 bases, with 14 bases between. Germline CDR1 reads SGHRS; CDR2 reads YFSETQ.

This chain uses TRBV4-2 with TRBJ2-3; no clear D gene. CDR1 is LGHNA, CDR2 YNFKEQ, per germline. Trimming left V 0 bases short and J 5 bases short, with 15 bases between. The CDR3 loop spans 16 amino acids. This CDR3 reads CASSQDIGSLGDTQYF. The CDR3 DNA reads TGTGCCAGCAGCCAAGATATTGGGTCCCTGGGAGATACGCAGTATTTT.

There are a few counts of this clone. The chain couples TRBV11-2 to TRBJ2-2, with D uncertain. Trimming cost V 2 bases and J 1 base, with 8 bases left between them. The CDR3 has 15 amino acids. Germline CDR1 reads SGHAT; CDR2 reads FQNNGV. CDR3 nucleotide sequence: TGTGCCAGCAGCTTATGGACCTTGAACACCGGGGAGCTGTTTTTT. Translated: CASSLWTLNTGELFF.

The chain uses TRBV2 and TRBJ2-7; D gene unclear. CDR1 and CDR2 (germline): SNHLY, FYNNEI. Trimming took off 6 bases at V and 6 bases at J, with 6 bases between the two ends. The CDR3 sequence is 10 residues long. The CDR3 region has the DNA TGTGCCAGCAGCGTAGGCGAGCAGTACTTC. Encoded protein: CASSVGEQYF.

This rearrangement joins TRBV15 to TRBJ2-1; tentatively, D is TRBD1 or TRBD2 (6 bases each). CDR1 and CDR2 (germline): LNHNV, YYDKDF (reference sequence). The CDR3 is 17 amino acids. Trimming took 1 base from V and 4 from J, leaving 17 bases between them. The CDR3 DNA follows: TGTGCCACCAGCAGAGGGGCCTCAGGGGCGGGATACAATGAGCAGTTCTTC. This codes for CATSRGASGAGYNEQFF.